This TCR beta chain came from a study of beta chain features in type 1 diabetes. The study, taken as a whole, reports: The question of HLA type influencing TCRB rearrangement was one that remained unresolved here. For patients, the naive, central memory and Treg TCRB repertoires appeared more alike than for healthy donors. For type 1 diabetes patients, VDJ junctions showed fewer insertions and more deletions.

The CDR3 is made up of 15 amino acids. Germline V gene sequence: CDR1 SGDLS, CDR2 YYNGEE. Unmatched junction bases numbered 7, after V lost 4 bases and J lost 3 bases. Sorting that relied on CD45RO/CCR7/CD25/CD127/CD95/CD27 yielded CD4+ naive, central memory, regulatory and stem cell-like memory cells. This clone was observed a handful of times. The antigen is not known. Expressed TCRB transcripts were sequenced because the isolated RNA had all been reverse transcribed beforehand. Method: immunoSEQ multiplex PCR; TCRdb's copy keeps in-frame clones and lacks some. The sample yields about 470,000 clones, approximately 30% seen once.

The clonotype comes from a man between 18 and 29 years old in good health. The specimen was naive CD4+ T cells from blood. The rearrangement joins TRBV9 to TRBJ2-7; 10 nucleotides line up with TRBD2. Here the CDR3 DNA reads TGTGCCAGCAGCCCCCGGGCTAGCGGGAGCTACGAGCAGTACTTC. This sequence encodes CASSPRASGSYEQYF. The full variable domain, in which reference TRBV9 and TRBJ2-7 provide the parts outside the CDR3, is DSGVTQTPKHLITATGQRVTLRCSPRSGDLSVYWYQQSLDQGLQFLIQYYNGEERAKGNILERFSAQQFPDLHSELNLSSLELGDSALYFCASSPRASGSYEQYFGPGTRLTVT.